This record looks at one T cell receptor beta chain sequence and its context. Its antigen is still unknown. This record comes from a study of T cell repertoires in cytomegalovirus infection. As for the study in general: Through public TCR beta signatures, both CMV infection and matching HLA type were indicated. Study-level results: The study identified carriers of CMV plus the relevant HLA from cumulative public TCR beta family frequency. CMV-specific HLA-C-restricted TCR beta clonotypes dominated the ex vivo response.

TCRdb reprocessed the reads with MiXCR, giving one entry per CDR3 protein. The sample lists around 450,000 distinct CDR3 sequences, approximately 31% occurring once. The receptor comes from a human donor in good health (CMV status not recorded). Some clones in this sample may be carry-over from other donors' samples. The material sequenced was PBMCs.

The CDR3 is CASSFEYKQYF. CDR3 bases: TGTGCCAGCAGTTTCGAATACAAGCAGTACTTC. The V gene is TRBV28, the J gene TRBJ2-7; D ambiguous. Germline CDR1 is MDHEN and CDR2 is SYDVKM. V lost 3 bases and J 8 bases, leaving 8 bases between the germline ends. The CDR3 loop spans 11 amino acids. Full variable domain (rest looked up from reference TRBV28 and TRBJ2-7): DVKVTQSSRYLVKRTGEKVFLECVQDMDHENMFWYRQDPGLGLRLIYFSYDVKMKEKGDIPEGYSVSREKKERFSLILESASTNQTSMYLCASSFEYKQYFGPGTRLTVT.